This T cell receptor beta chain was documented in a study of T cell responses to AZD1222 COVID-19 vaccine. Study details: Pooling covered second doses at about 4 or about 12 weeks.

Assay used: immunoSEQ multiplex PCR; TCRdb lists only in-frame clones, some missing. The table lists roughly 120,000 clones, roughly 87% of them singletons. Overall study results and limits: In a largely white British group with more females than males, clonal diversity was possibly underestimated.

The CDR3 runs 17 residues. Trimming took 1 base from V and 1 from J; bases not matched to a gene: 5. Germline CDR1 SEHNR, CDR2 FQNEAQ (reference sequence). On this clone: Its antigen is as yet unknown.

The sample in question was peripheral blood, obtained on day 0 of AZD1222 vaccination. This chain joins TRBV7-9 and TRBJ2-3; 10 positions match TRBD2. This TCR came from an adult in good health. The CDR3 nucleotides read TGTGCCAGCAGCTTAGTACTAGCGGGATGGGGCACAGATACGCAGTATTTT. Protein product: CASSLVLAGWGTDTQYF.